Below are 22 T cell receptor beta chains sequenced from a single sample in a study of T cell changes during pregnancy in multiple sclerosis. Only in-frame clones appear in the TCRdb table, and some are missing; sequencing was by immunoSEQ multiplex PCR. The table has about 61,000 clones, 70% to 90% seen once. This material consisted of peripheral blood, taken in the first trimester of pregnancy. All receptors derive from a female donor in good health, enrolled as a control in a pregnancy study.

This clone was observed a handful of times. The chain uses TRBV27 and TRBJ1-6, with D perhaps matching TRBD1 (6 bases). The CDR3 is made up of 13 amino acids. Germline lookup yields CDR1 MNHEY and CDR2 SMNVEV (reference sequence). The V end lost 6 bases, the J end lost 15 bases, and 18 bases lay between the germline ends. CDR3 nucleotides: TGTGCCAGCAGACCAGGGGATCGGAATCTCCTCCACTTT. Amino acids: CASRPGDRNLLHF.

This chain links TRBV19 with TRBJ1-1; maybe TRBD1 (5 bases). The CDR3 runs to 15 residues. CDR1 and CDR2 (germline): LNHDA, SQIVND (reference sequence). V lost 6 bases, J lost 2 bases, and 16 bases lay in between. The DNA for the CDR3 is TGTGCCAGTAGCAACACAGGTCAAGCTAACACTGAAGCTTTCTTT. It codes for CASSNTGQANTEAFF.

J is TRBJ2-7 and V is TRBV6-5; possible D gene TRBD2, 6 bases. The CDR3 is 12 residues long. V lost 8 bases and J lost 1, with 9 bases in between. CDR1 and CDR2 (germline): MNHEY, SVGAGI. Here the CDR3 DNA reads TGTGCCAGCCGAGGACTATCCTACGAGCAGTACTTC. Translation: CASRGLSYEQYF.

CDR3 bases: TGTGCCAGCAGCTTAGTGGTCAGGGTGGCTGGGGCCAACGTCCTGACTTTC. Its protein product is CASSLVVRVAGANVLTF. The gene calls are TRBV7-9 and TRBJ2-6, with D perhaps TRBD1 (5 bases). There are 17 residues in the CDR3. Germline CDR1 SEHNR, CDR2 FQNEAQ (reference sequence). V shed 1 base and J shed 2 bases, with 12 bases lying between them.

This chain uses TRBV18 with TRBJ1-5, with a tentative D call TRBD1 (6 bases). V gave up 3 bases and J gave up 4 bases, with 22 bases separating them. Germline CDR1 reads KGHSH; CDR2 reads LQKENI. CDR3 length: 18 amino acids. As DNA, the CDR3 is TGTGCCAGCTCACCGCATACCGGGGGGGCCCACGGGAATCAGCCCCAGCATTTT. It yields the protein CASSPHTGGAHGNQPQHF.

The rearrangement joins TRBV6-6 to TRBJ1-4; D is perhaps TRBD1 (5 bases). Per germline, CDR1 MNHNY and CDR2 SVGAGI (reference sequence). CDR3 length equals 14 residues. V lost 3 bases and J lost 7, with 12 bases in between. CDR3 sequence: CASSYGASSEKLFF. The CDR3, as DNA: TGTGCCAGCAGTTATGGGGCGAGTAGTGAAAAACTGTTTTTT.

CDR3 sequence: CATSRDRGTNSPLHF. The CDR3 coding sequence is TGTGCCACCAGCAGAGACAGGGGGACTAATTCACCCCTCCACTTT. The V call is TRBV15, the J call TRBJ1-6, with 7 bases aligning to TRBD1. From germline, CDR1 is LNHNV and CDR2 YYDKDF (reference sequence). V trimming: 0 bases; J trimming: 6 bases; junction bases outside the gene matches: 2. The CDR3 length is 15 residues.

This sequence joins TRBV2 and TRBJ2-7; TRBD1 matches 7 bases. After removal of 8 bases from V and 0 bases from J, the junction contained 7 bases not matched to a gene. Germline V CDR1 and CDR2: SNHLY, FYNNEI. The CDR3 extends over 14 amino acids. CDR3 nucleotides: TGTGCCAGCTTAGGGGGCTCAAGCTCCTACGAGCAGTACTTC. Encoded protein: CASLGGSSSYEQYF.

The genes are TRBV19 and TRBJ1-1; 8 nucleotides align to TRBD1. J gave up 7 bases and V 7 bases, and 11 bases lay outside the gene matches. Germline loops: CDR1 LNHDA, CDR2 SQIVND (reference sequence). The CDR3 totals 14 residues. CDR3 amino acids: CASTMDRDVGEAFF. Written as DNA, the CDR3 is TGTGCCAGTACCATGGACAGGGACGTCGGTGAAGCTTTCTTT.

The chain links TRBV19 to TRBJ1-1, with 8 nucleotides matching TRBD1. The V gene end was trimmed by 6 bases and the J gene end by 6 bases; junction bases not matched to a gene: 12. Germline V gene lookup returns CDR1 LNHDA and CDR2 SQIVND (reference sequence). There are 15 residues in the CDR3. CDR3: CASSFSGGLTAEAFF. CDR3 bases: TGTGCCAGTAGCTTTTCAGGGGGCCTGACGGCTGAAGCTTTCTTT.

This clone occurred once. This rearrangement joins TRBV7-2 to TRBJ2-7; 7 nucleotides agree with TRBD1. V dropped 5 bases and J dropped 9; count of bases not matched to a gene: 16. Germline CDR1 reads SGHTA; CDR2 reads FQGNSA. The CDR3 consists of 15 residues. CDR3 protein: CASSLPGQTSTGQYF. The CDR3 DNA reads as TGTGCCAGCAGCCTACCGGGACAGACCTCTACGGGGCAGTACTTC.

V usage is TRBV2 and J usage is TRBJ2-2; the match to TRBD1 covers 9 bases. Germline V gene data show CDR1 as SNHLY and CDR2 as FYNNEI. CDR3 size: 16 residues. The J segment lost 0 bases and the V segment lost 5 bases, leaving 4 bases of the junction unmatched. CDR3 sequence reads: CASSPDRGANTGELFF. The CDR3 region has the DNA TGTGCCAGCAGTCCAGACAGGGGGGCGAACACCGGGGAGCTGTTTTTT. Full variable domain (missing parts from reference TRBV2 and TRBJ2-2): EPEVTQTPSHQVTQMGQEVILRCVPISNHLYFYWYRQILGQKVEFLVSFYNNEISEKSEIFDDQFSVERPDGSNFTLKIRSTKLEDSAMYFCASSPDRGANTGELFFGEGSRLTVL.

The chain combines TRBV7-9 with TRBJ1-2; D call uncertain. This CDR3 spans 14 amino acids. Trimming took off 1 base at V and 8 bases at J, with 14 bases between the two ends. CDR1 SEHNR and CDR2 FQNEAQ come from the germline V gene (reference sequence). The CDR3: CASSLVDSTGGYTF. The CDR3 bases are TGTGCCAGCAGCTTAGTTGATTCGACCGGGGGCTACACCTTC.

V usage is TRBV5-1 and J usage is TRBJ1-2; a weak D match, TRBD1 (5 bases). This CDR3 has 15 residues. Germline V gene data show CDR1 as SGHRS and CDR2 as YFSETQ. The germline V and J ends were trimmed by 4 bases and 4 bases, with 17 bases remaining between them. CDR3: CASSRSPDSPYGYTF. The CDR3 coding sequence is TGCGCCAGCAGCCGGTCCCCCGACAGTCCCTATGGCTACACCTTC.

The chain couples TRBV13 to TRBJ1-6; TRBD1 might be the D (5 bases). CDR1 is PRHDT, CDR2 FYEKMQ, per germline (reference sequence). The CDR3 has 18 residues. V lost 0 bases to trimming and J lost 0 bases, with 12 bases between them. CDR3 sequence: CASSLGSRGISYNSPLHF. CDR3 in DNA: TGTGCCAGCAGCTTAGGTTCGCGGGGGATCTCCTATAATTCACCCCTCCACTTT.

Only a few counts were recorded for this clone. The V and J genes are TRBV9 and TRBJ2-1; D possibly corresponds to TRBD1 (5 bases). V was clipped by 3 bases and J by 4 bases, with 11 bases between them. The CDR3 loop spans 14 amino acids. From germline, CDR1 is SGDLS and CDR2 YYNGEE. The DNA for the CDR3 is TGTGCCAGCAGCGGGGGCGTCACTTACAATGAGCAGTTCTTC. Translation gives CASSGGVTYNEQFF.

This chain connects TRBV10-3 to TRBJ1-4, with D perhaps TRBD1 (5 bases). Germline V CDR1 and CDR2: ENHRY, SYGVKD. The CDR3 is 14 residues long. V was pared by 3 bases and J by 6 bases, with 11 bases between. The CDR3 loop is CAISEAGSHEKLFF. The CDR3 DNA is TGTGCCATCAGTGAAGCAGGGTCGCATGAAAAACTGTTTTTT.

This clone appeared a few times. The chain joins TRBV19 to TRBJ1-1; tentative D call: TRBD1 (6 bases). V shed 5 bases and J shed 5 bases, with 18 bases lying between them. Germline CDR1 reads LNHDA; CDR2 reads SQIVND (reference sequence). The CDR3 extends over 15 amino acids. CDR3 amino acids: CASSRGQGRGTEAFF. CDR3 nucleotide sequence: TGTGCCAGTAGTCGGGGGCAGGGGAGGGGTACTGAAGCTTTCTTT.

This sequence joins TRBV27 and TRBJ2-3; the match to TRBD2 covers 7 bases. Trimming took 7 bases from V and 3 from J; bases not matched to a gene: 10. Germline CDR1 and CDR2: MNHEY and SMNVEV (reference sequence). The CDR3 is 15 residues long. The CDR3 is CASNHGLGRTDTQYF. For the CDR3, the DNA is TGTGCCAGCAACCACGGACTAGGGAGGACAGATACGCAGTATTTT.

This sequence joins TRBV4-3 and TRBJ2-4; D is uncertain. This CDR3 has 15 residues. Trimming left V 0 bases short and J 5 bases short, with 11 bases between. Germline V gene lookup returns CDR1 LGHNA and CDR2 YSLEER. CDR3 region: CASSQDVAGQNIQYF. CDR3 in DNA: TGCGCCAGCAGCCAAGATGTCGCAGGCCAAAACATTCAGTACTTC.

This sequence joins TRBV7-8 and TRBJ1-4; D uncertain. The CDR3 has 17 amino acids. V was cut by 1 base and J by 0 bases, with 12 bases left in between. Germline lookup yields CDR1 SGHVS and CDR2 FQNEAQ. CDR3 DNA sequence: TGTGCCAGCAGCTTAGTAGCTACACGGACAACTAATGAAAAACTGTTTTTT. Translated: CASSLVATRTTNEKLFF.

This chain joins TRBV20-1 and TRBJ1-2; no clear D gene. Germline CDR1 is DFQATT and CDR2 is SNEGSKA (reference sequence). V lost 5 bases, J lost 5 bases, and 9 bases lay in between. The CDR3 is made up of 11 amino acids. The CDR3 reads CSAYIFYGYTF. The CDR3 bases are TGCAGTGCTTACATTTTTTATGGCTACACCTTC.